A single T cell receptor beta chain is shown here with its context. Its antigen is unknown. The data are from a study of cytomegalovirus exposure and HLA in healthy donors. Study-wide results and caveats: At a 0.05 false discovery rate, a later analysis found some 17,000 TCR beta sequences to be associated with HLA alleles.

With V trimmed by 2 bases and J by 2 bases, 6 bases remained unmatched. Germline CDR1 and CDR2: LGHNT and FRNRAP. This CDR3 comprises 16 residues. The primer mix had 60 Vbeta and 13 Jbeta primers. Method: immunoSEQ multiplex PCR; TCRdb's copy keeps in-frame clones and lacks some. In the table there are 110,000 or so clones, 83% of which are singletons. The sequenced sample was PBMCs. The sequence was collected from a man aged 18 to 35 in good health and CMV-seronegative. V usage is TRBV12-5 and J usage is TRBJ2-7; 10 bases align to TRBD1. The CDR3 sequence is CASGLYGGQGTYEQYF. DNA of the CDR3: TGTGCTAGTGGTTTGTACGGGGGACAGGGGACCTACGAGCAGTACTTC.